Shown below are 14 T cell receptor beta chains from a single sample sequenced in a study of vaccination and CD4 T cells after COVID-19. The treatment: roughly 10-day PBMC culture with coronavirus spike peptide pools or control peptides (ViraFEST assay). Cultured CD4+ T-cell DNA underwent Oncomine TCR Beta short-read sequencing. TCRdb re-analysed the PCR reads in MiXCR, keeping a single row per CDR3 protein. The sample shows about 13,000 distinct CDR3 sequences, roughly a third of them seen only once. For these receptors, no antigen is known. The sample consisted of CD4+ T cells from blood, cultured in vitro. The receptors stem from a human donor who had recovered from COVID-19.

This chain links TRBV6-2 or TRBV6-3 with TRBJ2-7; D gene uncertain. This CDR3 region has 14 residues. The V and J ends lost 5 bases and 2 bases respectively, with 13 bases between them. Germline CDR1 MNHEY, CDR2 SVGEGT. The CDR3 is CASSATNRAYEQYF. The CDR3 coding sequence is TGTGCCAGCAGTGCCACCAACAGAGCCTACGAGCAGTACTTC.

The chain recombines TRBV27 with TRBJ1-6, with D possibly matching TRBD1 (6 bases). The germline V and J ends were trimmed by 6 bases and 7 bases, with 16 bases remaining between them. The CDR3 covers 15 residues. Germline values: CDR1 MNHEY, CDR2 SMNVEV (reference sequence). CDR3 in DNA: TGTGCCAGCAGCCTGGACAGTTTGGCGAATTCACCCCTCCACTTT. This encodes CASSLDSLANSPLHF.

The chain employs TRBV12-3 or TRBV12-4 and TRBJ1-1, with TRBD1 matching over 7 bases. This CDR3 is built from 13 residues. Unmatched junction bases numbered 3, after V lost 4 bases and J lost 4 bases. The CDR3 DNA reads TGTGCCAGCAGTTCAGGGGGGAGCACTGAAGCTTTCTTT. Protein sequence: CASSSGGSTEAFF.

The J gene is TRBJ2-5, the V gene TRBV4-2; 7 bases match TRBD2. This CDR3 has 14 amino acids. The trim removed 1 base at V and 5 bases at J, leaving 4 bases unmatched. The germline gives CDR1 LGHNA, CDR2 YNFKEQ. CDR3 coding DNA: TGTGCCAGCAGCCAAGGGGACGGGGGGGAGACCCAGTACTTC. Protein sequence: CASSQGDGGETQYF.

The chain is built from TRBV25-1 and TRBJ2-4; the D is unclear. Germline assignment: CDR1 MGHDK and CDR2 SYGVNS. The CDR3 is 13 amino acids. The V gene lost 3 bases and the J gene lost 0 bases, with 3 bases spanning the gap. The DNA for the CDR3 is TGTGCCAGCAGTGATATAGCCAAAAACATTCAGTACTTC. Amino acid sequence: CASSDIAKNIQYF.

V is TRBV28 and J is TRBJ2-2; perhaps TRBD2 as D (6 bases). The germline V gene encodes CDR1 MDHEN and CDR2 SYDVKM. There are 16 residues in the CDR3. The V end was cut by 7 bases, the J end by 1 base, with 16 bases between. Written as DNA, the CDR3 is TGTGCCAGCATGCTCGAGGATAGCGGGAACACCGGGGAGCTGTTTTTT. As protein: CASMLEDSGNTGELFF.

This clonotype is judged large. CDR3 DNA: TGTGCCACCAGCAGGGTAGGGAACTATGGCTACACCTTC. It translates to CATSRVGNYGYTF. This chain joins TRBV15 and TRBJ1-2; the D is unclear. The CDR3 sequence is 13 residues long. V lost 3 bases, J lost 2 bases, and 7 bases lay in between. Germline lookup yields CDR1 LNHNV and CDR2 YYDKDF (reference sequence).

The V call is TRBV5-1, the J call TRBJ2-2, with TRBD2 matching over 8 bases. Trimming cost V 2 bases and J 1 base; bases outside gene matches: 1. The CDR3 contains 15 residues. From germline, CDR1 is SGHRS and CDR2 YFSETQ. In DNA, the CDR3 is TGCGCCAGCAGCTTCACTAGCGGGAACACCGGGGAGCTGTTTTTT. Amino acid sequence: CASSFTSGNTGELFF.

The CDR3 DNA reads TGTGCCAGCAGCCAAGATGTGCCAGGGGGTTACAATGAGCAGTTCTTC. It codes for CASSQDVPGGYNEQFF. The genes are TRBV3-1 and TRBJ2-1, with 7 positions matching TRBD1. The CDR3 spans 16 residues. CDR1 and CDR2 from the germline V gene are LGHDT and YNNKEL (reference sequence). V shed 0 bases and J 4 bases; nucleotides not matched to a gene: 6.

J is TRBJ2-5 and V is TRBV11-2; the D is unclear. The CDR3 has 12 residues. The V and J ends lost 4 bases and 4 bases respectively, with 7 bases between them. Germline lookup yields CDR1 SGHAT and CDR2 FQNNGV. CDR3: CASSYHGETQYF. In DNA form, the CDR3 reads TGTGCCAGCAGCTACCATGGAGAGACCCAGTACTTC.

V is TRBV7-3 and J is TRBJ1-1, with D unresolved. V was shortened by 4 bases and J by 1 base, with 7 bases between the two germline ends. Germline V gene lookup returns CDR1 SGHTA and CDR2 FQGTGA. CDR3 length: 13 amino acids. The CDR3 coding sequence is TGTGCCAGCAGCTCTCAGGAGAACACTGAAGCTTTCTTT. Translated: CASSSQENTEAFF.

This clonotype was picked up a small number of times. CDR3 protein: CASSHTVMTGDEQFF. Here the CDR3 DNA reads TGCGCCAGCAGCCACACTGTGATGACAGGGGATGAGCAGTTCTTC. The chain employs TRBV5-1 and TRBJ2-1; TRBD1 agrees at 8 bases. V trimming: 4 bases; J trimming: 8 bases; junction bases outside the gene matches: 11. The CDR3 covers 15 residues. Germline-derived CDR1 and CDR2 are SGHRS and YFSETQ.

The chain employs TRBV12-3 or TRBV12-4 and TRBJ2-7; D possibly corresponds to TRBD1 (6 bases). V was pared by 5 bases and J by 1 base, with 15 bases between. The CDR3 spans 15 residues. The chain's CDR3 is CASSAPGHKSYEQYF. The CDR3 nucleotides are TGTGCCAGCAGTGCTCCGGGACATAAGTCCTACGAGCAGTACTTC.

V is TRBV28 and J is TRBJ2-7, with TRBD2 matching 9 bases. This CDR3 comprises 18 residues. Germline V gene data show CDR1 as MDHEN and CDR2 as SYDVKM. J gave up 3 bases and V 3 bases, and 15 bases lay outside the gene matches. CDR3: CASSFGASIAGAIYEQYF. The CDR3 region has the DNA TGTGCCAGCAGTTTTGGGGCCTCAATAGCGGGGGCCATCTACGAGCAGTACTTC.